The 18 T cell receptor beta chains below all came from one sample that was sequenced in a study of blood T cell repertoires in COVID-19. Assay used: immunoSEQ multiplex PCR; TCRdb lists only in-frame clones, some missing. Here the sample spans 150,000 to 250,000 clones, about 80% being singletons. Source material: peripheral blood. The receptor set was obtained from a human donor with acute or convalescent COVID-19. The donor label of this sample is uncertain.

This chain links TRBV3-1 (or the pseudogene TRBV3-2) with TRBJ1-6; TRBD1 matches at 7 bases. The germline V gene has CDR1 LGHDT and CDR2 YNNKEL (reference sequence). Trimming at V came to 5 bases and at J to 5 bases, leaving 9 bases not matched to a gene. This CDR3 spans 16 amino acids. In nucleotides, the CDR3 is TGTGCCAGCAGCAGCAGGGACAGCCAAGATAATTCACCCCTCCACTTT. It translates to CASSSRDSQDNSPLHF.

The V gene is TRBV7-9, the J gene TRBJ1-5, with a weak D call TRBD1 (6 bases). The CDR3 extends over 17 amino acids. V lost 1 base and J 2 bases, leaving 15 bases between the germline ends. The V gene's germline CDR1 is SEHNR and CDR2 FQNEAQ (reference sequence). CDR3 sequence: CASSLGQARGGNQPQHF. The CDR3 region has the DNA TGTGCCAGCAGCTTAGGACAGGCTCGAGGGGGCAATCAGCCCCAGCATTTT.

The chain employs TRBV5-4 and TRBJ1-3; 11 positions match TRBD1. Germline CDR1 SGHNT, CDR2 YYREEE (reference sequence). The ends lost 3 bases at V and 0 bases at J; junction bases unmatched: 2. The CDR3 sequence is 16 residues long. The CDR3 DNA sequence: TGTGCCAGCAGCTGGACAGGGGGCTACTCTGGAAACACCATATATTTT. Encoded protein: CASSWTGGYSGNTIYF.

This clone was seen a handful of times. The chain combines TRBV6-2 or TRBV6-3 with TRBJ2-5; 9 nucleotides match TRBD1. The germline CDR1 and CDR2 sequences are MNHEY and SVGEGT. The CDR3 covers 15 residues. Unmatched junction bases numbered 6, after V lost 2 bases and J lost 5 bases. The CDR3 region has the DNA TGTGCCAGCAGTTACGGGACAGGGCTTGTGGAGACCCAGTACTTC. Translated: CASSYGTGLVETQYF.

This clone has just one count. The V gene is TRBV7-3, the J gene TRBJ2-2; D remains unclear. CDR3 length: 14 amino acids. Germline V lookup: CDR1 SGHTA, CDR2 FQGTGA. V lost 5 bases to trimming and J lost 0 bases, with 7 bases between them. The chain's CDR3 is CASSPSANTGELFF. Here the CDR3 DNA reads TGTGCCAGCAGCCCGTCGGCGAACACCGGGGAGCTGTTTTTT.

The rearrangement joins TRBV18 to TRBJ1-4; D remains ambiguous. V was pared by 3 bases and J by 0 bases, with 8 bases between. This CDR3 has 15 amino acids. Germline V gene data show CDR1 as KGHSH and CDR2 as LQKENI. DNA of the CDR3: TGTGCCAGCTCACCGTTCGAGACAACTAATGAAAAACTGTTTTTT. As protein: CASSPFETTNEKLFF.

The chain carries TRBV4-2 and TRBJ1-2; a weak D match, TRBD1 (5 bases). The germline gives CDR1 LGHNA, CDR2 YNFKEQ. V lost 4 bases to trimming and J lost 1 base, with 13 bases between them. The CDR3 is 15 amino acids. The CDR3 DNA reads TGTGCCAGCAGCCGGTCTGGGGCGTTTAACTATGGCTACACCTTC. As protein: CASSRSGAFNYGYTF.

The rearrangement joins TRBV7-2 to TRBJ1-4; TRBD1 might be the D (5 bases). V lost 5 bases to trimming and J lost 8 bases, with 18 bases between them. The CDR3 loop spans 15 amino acids. Germline CDR1 SGHTA, CDR2 FQGNSA. The CDR3 loop is CASSRQGGPLEKLFF. The CDR3 bases are TGTGCCAGCAGCCGTCAGGGAGGCCCCCTAGAAAAACTGTTTTTT.

The J gene is TRBJ1-1, the V gene TRBV5-1, with 7 bases matching TRBD1. The length of the CDR3 is 15 residues. The ends lost 4 bases at V and 0 bases at J; junction bases unmatched: 6. Germline-derived CDR1 and CDR2 are SGHRS and YFSETQ. Here the CDR3 reads CASSAMTGLNTEAFF. CDR3 sequence (DNA): TGCGCCAGCAGCGCCATGACAGGGTTGAACACTGAAGCTTTCTTT.

The chain carries TRBV12-3 or TRBV12-4 and TRBJ1-1; no firm D call. The CDR3 has 10 amino acids. V was trimmed by 6 bases and J by 4 bases, leaving 3 bases between them. The CDR3 spells CASSSTEAFF. CDR3 DNA sequence: TGTGCCAGCAGCTCCACTGAAGCTTTCTTT.

The genes are TRBV24-1 and TRBJ1-1; 7 bases match TRBD1. CDR1 is KGHDR, CDR2 SFDVKD, per germline. Losses at the gene ends were 7 bases for V and 4 bases for J; bases not matched to a gene: 8. The CDR3 consists of 14 residues. The CDR3 bases are TGTGCCACCAGCTCCGACAGGGCTGGCACTGAAGCTTTCTTT. Translation: CATSSDRAGTEAFF.

This clone showed up just a few times. V gene TRBV30 combines with J gene TRBJ2-1; the D gene is possibly TRBD2 (5 bases). Germline V gene lookup returns CDR1 GTSNPN and CDR2 SVGIG (reference sequence). The germline V and J ends were trimmed by 0 bases and 5 bases, with 11 bases remaining between them. The length of the CDR3 is 14 residues. The CDR3 bases are TGTGCCTGGAGTGTTAAGCGGAGTAACAATGAGCAGTTCTTC. This codes for CAWSVKRSNNEQFF.

The count of this clone is one. CDR3 nucleotide sequence: TGTGCCAGCAGCAGACTAGCGTTTACAGATACGCAGTATTTT. Encoded protein: CASSRLAFTDTQYF. The V call is TRBV7-9, the J call TRBJ2-3; 8 nucleotides line up with TRBD2. V was clipped by 5 bases and J by 3 bases; unmatched bases: 4. Germline lookup yields CDR1 SEHNR and CDR2 FQNEAQ (reference sequence). This CDR3 has 14 amino acids.

This chain joins TRBV7-3 and TRBJ2-1, with TRBD1 matching 9 bases. Germline trimming cut 1 base from V and 2 bases from J; bases unmatched to any gene: 0. The CDR3 covers 15 residues. Germline loops: CDR1 SGHTA, CDR2 FQGTGA. In DNA form, the CDR3 reads TGTGCCAGCAGCTTAAGGGACAGGGCCTACAATGAGCAGTTCTTC. It translates to CASSLRDRAYNEQFF.

V and J are TRBV7-3 and TRBJ2-3; D is ambiguous. V dropped 8 bases and J dropped 2 bases, with 14 bases sitting between them. CDR1 is SGHTA and CDR2 is FQGTGA in the germline V gene. This CDR3 has 14 amino acids. The CDR3 here is CASAPPGPTDTQYF. In DNA form, the CDR3 reads TGTGCCAGCGCCCCCCCAGGCCCCACAGATACGCAGTATTTT.

The rearrangement uses TRBV6-5 and TRBJ2-1; a weak D match, TRBD2 (6 bases). The length of the CDR3 is 15 residues. Trimming took off 6 bases at V and 10 bases at J, with 22 bases between the two ends. Germline CDR1 MNHEY, CDR2 SVGAGI. The CDR3 loop reads CASSPRRDGAGEQFF. The CDR3 DNA reads as TGTGCCAGCAGCCCCCGGCGGGATGGGGCCGGCGAGCAGTTCTTC.

This clone came up once. The gene calls are TRBV5-1 and TRBJ2-6, with 8 nucleotides matching TRBD2. This CDR3 spans 18 amino acids. The germline V gene has CDR1 SGHRS and CDR2 YFSETQ. V gave up 5 bases and J gave up 4 bases; unmatched junction bases: 14. The CDR3 here is CASREVVSGMLGANVLTF. CDR3 DNA: TGCGCCAGCAGGGAGGTGGTTAGCGGGATGCTAGGGGCCAACGTCCTGACTTTC.

This clone was counted between two and nine times. The chain recombines TRBV19 with TRBJ2-5; 8 nucleotides align to TRBD1. CDR1 and CDR2 from the germline V gene are LNHDA and SQIVND (reference sequence). This CDR3 is 13 amino acids long. The V gene end was trimmed by 5 bases and the J gene end by 4 bases; junction bases not matched to a gene: 3. CDR3 DNA: TGTGCCAGTAGTCAACAGGGGGGAGAGACCCAGTACTTC. Protein: CASSQQGGETQYF.